The 14 T cell receptor beta chains below were found in one sample sequenced in a study of identical twins. Via MiXCR, TCRdb re-called the 5' RACE reads, giving one row per CDR3 protein. The sample has fewer than 550,000 distinct CDR3 sequences, approximately 14% seen once. This sample also appeared in a second study, on yellow fever vaccine responses in identical twins.

The sample comprised CD4+ T cells sorted from blood. The receptor set was obtained from a woman aged 18-35 years in good health.

The chain combines TRBV5-5 with TRBJ2-1; TRBD2 matches at 11 bases. Germline V gene data show CDR1 as SGHKS and CDR2 as YYEKEE (reference sequence). The V segment lost 5 bases and the J segment 6 bases; nucleotides outside the gene matches: 7. CDR3 length: 15 residues. The CDR3 loop is CASSPKGLAVNEQFF. CDR3 sequence (DNA): TGTGCCAGCAGTCCCAAGGGACTAGCGGTCAATGAGCAGTTCTTC.

The table lists this clonotype with a few counts. The V call is TRBV9, the J call TRBJ1-2, with 8 bases matching TRBD1. Germline CDR1 and CDR2: SGDLS and YYNGEE. J lost 7 bases, V lost 4 bases, and 12 bases had no gene match. This CDR3 spans 15 amino acids. CDR3 in amino acids: CASSFTGTGGRGYTF. DNA of the CDR3: TGTGCCAGCAGCTTCACCGGGACAGGAGGTCGTGGCTACACCTTC.

This clonotype was recorded a few times. The gene calls are TRBV9 and TRBJ2-1; 8 nucleotides line up with TRBD2. Germline V gene sequence: CDR1 SGDLS, CDR2 YYNGEE. The CDR3 has 17 amino acids. V lost 0 bases, J lost 9 bases, and 14 bases stayed unmatched. CDR3 in DNA: TGTGCCAGCAGCGTAGATCCCCCGGGGGGGGCTCTCAGTGAGCAGTTCTTC. This translates into CASSVDPPGGALSEQFF.

The CDR3 region has the DNA TGTGCCAGCAGCTTTGAGGGAAAAGGCGATGAGCAGTTCTTC. It yields the protein CASSFEGKGDEQFF. The gene calls are TRBV11-3 and TRBJ2-1, with D possibly being TRBD2 (5 bases). The germline CDR1 and CDR2 sequences are SGHNT and YENEEA. V was clipped by 3 bases and J by 8 bases, with 14 bases between them. This CDR3 comprises 14 residues.

The chain employs TRBV20-1 and TRBJ2-3, with TRBD2 matching over 9 bases. The V and J ends lost 4 bases and 1 base, in that order; junction bases with no gene match: 9. CDR1 and CDR2 (germline): DFQATT, SNEGSKA (reference sequence). This CDR3 is built from 16 residues. The CDR3 DNA follows: TGCAGTGCTATATTGCAGCGGGGGGTGGGCACAGATACGCAGTATTTT. This gives the protein CSAILQRGVGTDTQYF.

The CDR3 bases are TGTGCCAGCAGTTTAGTGGCGACCTACGAGCAGTACTTC. Translation: CASSLVATYEQYF. This chain links TRBV28 with TRBJ2-7; D call uncertain. CDR3 size: 13 residues. Germline assignment: CDR1 MDHEN and CDR2 SYDVKM. Trimming shortened V by 2 bases and J by 2 bases, and 7 bases separated the two germline ends.

This clonotype was recorded many times. This chain links TRBV12-3 or TRBV12-4 with TRBJ2-2, with D possibly matching TRBD1 (6 bases). The CDR3 has 14 amino acids. The V end lost 5 bases, the J end lost 4 bases, and 11 bases lay between the germline ends. CDR3 region: CASSNTGSTGELFF. DNA for the CDR3: TGTGCCAGCAGTAACACAGGGAGCACCGGGGAGCTGTTTTTT.

Only a few counts were recorded for this clonotype. The chain has TRBV20-1 and TRBJ2-3; 7 bases map to TRBD1. CDR1 and CDR2 (germline): DFQATT, SNEGSKA (reference sequence). Trimming took 1 base from V and 2 from J; bases not matched to a gene: 6. The CDR3 covers 15 residues. The CDR3 DNA follows: TGCAGTGCTAGAGGGGACAGTCTCGCCACAGATACGCAGTATTTT. Translation gives CSARGDSLATDTQYF.

There are many counts of this clonotype. The chain couples TRBV7-9 to TRBJ2-3, with a possible D match to TRBD1 (6 bases). The CDR3 has 15 residues. From germline, CDR1 is SEHNR and CDR2 FQNEAQ (reference sequence). The V end was cut by 3 bases, the J end by 3 bases, with 13 bases between. In DNA, the CDR3 is TGTGCCAGCAGCTTTCTCCCACAGGGAACAGATACGCAGTATTTT. It translates to CASSFLPQGTDTQYF.

The chain links TRBV15 to TRBJ2-5; D unresolved. CDR1 LNHNV and CDR2 YYDKDF come from the germline V gene (reference sequence). Trimming removed 0 bases from V and 6 bases from J, with 8 bases in between. The CDR3 has 13 amino acids. The CDR3 sequence is CATSRDRGQTQYF. As DNA, the CDR3 is TGTGCCACCAGCAGAGATCGTGGGCAGACCCAGTACTTC.

Many counts were recorded for this clonotype. The CDR3, as DNA: TGTGCCAGCAGTCTCAACAGGGGCGAGCAGTACTTC. This encodes CASSLNRGEQYF. This chain joins TRBV12-3 or TRBV12-4 and TRBJ2-7, with 7 bases matching TRBD1. The CDR3 has 12 residues. V lost 5 bases to trimming and J lost 6 bases; unmatched junction nucleotides: 4.

The rearrangement uses TRBV20-1 and TRBJ1-1; weak D call: TRBD1 (5 bases). This CDR3 comprises 12 residues. Germline V CDR1 and CDR2: DFQATT, SNEGSKA (reference sequence). Trimming cost V 0 bases and J 7 bases, with 9 bases left between them. The CDR3 DNA reads TGCAGTGCTAGAGATCCGGGACTTGAAGCTTTCTTT. Amino acids: CSARDPGLEAFF.

The chain is built from TRBV24-1 and TRBJ2-1; D perhaps matches TRBD1 (6 bases). Germline-derived CDR1 and CDR2 are KGHDR and SFDVKD. V shed 9 bases and J shed 1 base, with 9 bases lying between them. This CDR3 is built from 13 residues. CDR3 in amino acids: CATQDSSYNEQFF. The DNA of the CDR3 is TGTGCCACCCAGGACAGTTCCTACAATGAGCAGTTCTTC.

This clonotype was recorded a few times. The chain recombines TRBV7-9 with TRBJ2-7; TRBD1 is a possible D gene (5 bases). Trimming took 3 bases from V and 2 from J, leaving 20 bases between them. Germline values: CDR1 SEHNR, CDR2 FQNEAQ (reference sequence). CDR3 length: 17 residues. CDR3 sequence: CASSFVDPTARPYEQYF. CDR3 nucleotide sequence: TGTGCCAGCAGCTTTGTCGATCCGACAGCGAGACCCTACGAGCAGTACTTC.